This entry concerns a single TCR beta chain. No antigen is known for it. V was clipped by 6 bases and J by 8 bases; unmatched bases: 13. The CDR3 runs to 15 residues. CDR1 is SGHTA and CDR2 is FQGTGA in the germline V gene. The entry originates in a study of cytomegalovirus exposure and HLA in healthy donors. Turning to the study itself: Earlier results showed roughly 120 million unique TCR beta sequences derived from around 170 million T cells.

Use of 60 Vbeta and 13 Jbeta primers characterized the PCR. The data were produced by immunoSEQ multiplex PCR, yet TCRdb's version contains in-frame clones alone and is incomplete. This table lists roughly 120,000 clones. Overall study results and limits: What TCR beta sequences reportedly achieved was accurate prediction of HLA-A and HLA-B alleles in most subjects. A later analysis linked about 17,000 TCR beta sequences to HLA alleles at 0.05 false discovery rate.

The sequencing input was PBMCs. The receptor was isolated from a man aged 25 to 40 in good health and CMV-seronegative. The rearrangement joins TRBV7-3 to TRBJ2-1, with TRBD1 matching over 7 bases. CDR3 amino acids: CASSGTGTEWDEQFF. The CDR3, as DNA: TGTGCCAGCAGTGGTACCGGGACAGAGTGGGATGAGCAGTTCTTC.